The 27 T cell receptor beta chains given below trace back to one sample, sequenced in a study of T-cell reconstitution after alpha-beta-depleted transplantation in children. Preparation of the TCRbeta library was carried out with unique molecular identifiers. TCRdb redid the calling of the PCR reads with MiXCR, one entry per CDR3 protein. This sample has 450,000 to 550,000 distinct CDR3 sequences; about an eighth occur once, and the top ten carry 13% to 15%. The input for sequencing was PBMCs, mostly from graft donor cells, taken 180 days after TCRalphabeta/CD19-depleted stem cell transplant. The receptors derive from a female patient between 2 and 15 years old who had a stem cell transplant for aplastic anemia, so the T cells may come from the graft donor.

This clonotype was detected only a few times. This sequence joins TRBV20-1 and TRBJ2-5; 8 bases match TRBD1. The J segment lost 4 bases and the V segment lost 6 bases, leaving 7 bases of the junction unmatched. Germline loops: CDR1 DFQATT, CDR2 SNEGSKA (reference sequence). This CDR3 spans 13 amino acids. CDR3 in amino acids: CSARGQKGETQYF. The DNA for the CDR3 is TGCAGTGCCAGGGGGCAGAAGGGAGAGACCCAGTACTTC.

This clonotype was detected only a few times. The CDR3 is CATSTPGHRNSPLHF. CDR3 sequence (DNA): TGTGCCACCAGCACCCCGGGACATCGGAATTCACCCCTCCACTTT. This rearrangement joins TRBV15 to TRBJ1-6, with a weak D call TRBD1 (6 bases). The V and J ends lost 4 bases and 7 bases respectively, with 14 bases between them. Per the germline V gene, CDR1 is LNHNV and CDR2 is YYDKDF (reference sequence). The CDR3 consists of 15 residues.

The genes are TRBV9 and TRBJ2-1; maybe TRBD2 (6 bases). The CDR3 is 15 amino acids. From germline, CDR1 is SGDLS and CDR2 YYNGEE. The ends were cut back, 3 bases at V and 2 bases at J, with 12 bases in the middle. The CDR3 protein is CASSAGTLTYNEQFF. The CDR3 bases are TGTGCCAGCAGCGCGGGGACTTTAACCTACAATGAGCAGTTCTTC.

This clonotype was recorded a few times. The gene calls are TRBV11-2 and TRBJ2-7; 7 nucleotides align to TRBD1. The ends lost 5 bases at V and 2 bases at J; junction bases unmatched: 9. CDR3 length: 15 amino acids. Germline-derived CDR1 and CDR2 are SGHAT and FQNNGV. The DNA of the CDR3 is TGTGCCAGCAGCGAAGACAGGGCTGATACCTACGAGCAGTACTTC. This encodes CASSEDRADTYEQYF.

This chain connects TRBV5-3 to TRBJ2-7, with D hard to call. TRBV5-3 is an ORF; its function is uncertain. Trimming stripped 9 bases from V and 1 base from J, with 17 bases between. CDR3 length: 14 amino acids. In DNA, the CDR3 is TGTGCCATGGGCCCTATGACTTGGTCCTACGAGCAGTACTTC. Translation gives CAMGPMTWSYEQYF.

In its sample, this clonotype was seen a few times. This sequence joins TRBV27 and TRBJ2-7; 14 nucleotides agree with TRBD2. After removal of 5 bases from V and 6 bases from J, the junction contained 3 bases not matched to a gene. Germline V gene lookup returns CDR1 MNHEY and CDR2 SMNVEV (reference sequence). This CDR3 region has 14 residues. The CDR3 nucleotides are TGTGCCAGCAGTGATGGGACTAGCGGGAGCGAGCAGTACTTC. Its translation: CASSDGTSGSEQYF.

This clonotype was found a few times. The chain recombines TRBV4-3 with TRBJ2-1; 10 positions agree with TRBD2. Trimming took 9 bases from V and 0 from J; bases not matched to a gene: 11. This CDR3 region has 17 residues. The germline gives CDR1 LGHNA, CDR2 YSLEER. The CDR3 nucleotides read TGCGCCAGTTCAGCGTATAGCGGGAGGACCTCCTACAATGAGCAGTTCTTC. Translation: CASSAYSGRTSYNEQFF.

The V and J genes are TRBV7-2 and TRBJ1-1, with 7 bases matching TRBD1. Germline assignment: CDR1 SGHTA and CDR2 FQGNSA. The CDR3 extends over 17 amino acids. V dropped 1 base and J dropped 1; count of bases not matched to a gene: 9. The CDR3 region is CASSLGPGQDRNTEAFF. Here the CDR3 DNA reads TGTGCCAGCAGCTTAGGTCCCGGACAGGACCGGAACACTGAAGCTTTCTTT.

Regarding this clonotype: One end of the junction is discordant with germline, which a read error may explain. The J gene is TRBJ2-5, the V gene TRBV11-2, with D possibly being TRBD2 (6 bases). Germline-derived CDR1 and CDR2 are SGHAT and FQNNGV. This CDR3 spans 17 amino acids. In nucleotides, the CDR3 is TGTGCCACCAGCTTAGATGGGGTAGCGGCTTGGCATGAGACCCAGTACTTC. Protein product: CATSLDGVAAWHETQYF.

This chain uses TRBV11-1 with TRBJ2-1; TRBD2 matches 13 bases. The germline V gene has CDR1 SGHAT and CDR2 FQDESV (reference sequence). Trimming at V came to 5 bases and at J to 4 bases, leaving 11 bases not matched to a gene. There are 18 residues in the CDR3. Written as DNA, the CDR3 is TGTGCCAGCAGCGTTACCGTTGGGACTAGCGGGGAATACAATGAGCAGTTCTTC. Translating gives CASSVTVGTSGEYNEQFF.

This chain uses TRBV4-3 with TRBJ2-7, with a possible D match to TRBD2 (5 bases). The germline V gene has CDR1 LGHNA and CDR2 YSLEER. Trimming shortened V by 0 bases and J by 6 bases, and 12 bases separated the two germline ends. CDR3 length equals 14 residues. CDR3 amino acids: CASSQDLRVSEQYF. CDR3 bases: TGCGCCAGCAGCCAAGACTTGAGGGTTAGCGAGCAGTACTTC.

This sequence joins TRBV29-1 and TRBJ2-1; D remains unclear. Trimming left V 6 bases short and J 3 bases short, with 18 bases between. The length of the CDR3 is 15 residues. Looked up from germline, CDR1 is SQVTM and CDR2 is ANQGSEA. The CDR3 spells CSVAIRARNYNEQFF. DNA for the CDR3: TGCAGCGTCGCGATTCGGGCTCGTAACTACAATGAGCAGTTCTTC.

The gene calls are TRBV9 and TRBJ1-2, with 8 bases lining up with TRBD1. The CDR3 is 18 residues long. Losses at the gene ends were 4 bases for V and 0 bases for J; bases not matched to a gene: 14. In germline, CDR1 is SGDLS, CDR2 YYNGEE. The CDR3 coding sequence is TGTGCCAGCAGCACGAGCCGGGACAGGTCCACTCCTAACTATGGCTACACCTTC. Its protein is CASSTSRDRSTPNYGYTF.

The V call is TRBV7-2, the J call TRBJ1-1, with D unclear. CDR1 is SGHTA, CDR2 FQGNSA, per germline. With 1 base removed from V and 2 bases from J, the gap between germline ends came to 8 bases. This CDR3 is built from 14 residues. CDR3 amino acids: CASSLGIANTEAFF. CDR3 in DNA: TGTGCCAGCAGCTTAGGCATTGCTAACACTGAAGCTTTCTTT.

In its sample, this clonotype was seen a few times. The chain is built from TRBV20-1 and TRBJ1-2, with D uncertain. Germline V gene data show CDR1 as DFQATT and CDR2 as SNEGSKA (reference sequence). The CDR3 consists of 12 residues. V gave up 3 bases and J gave up 4 bases, with 9 bases separating them. In DNA form, the CDR3 reads TGCAGTGCTAGTCCGGACCTCTATGGCTACACCTTC. Protein product: CSASPDLYGYTF.

The chain employs TRBV15 and TRBJ1-5; the D is unclear. V gave up 0 bases and J gave up 9 bases, with 15 bases separating them. The CDR3 runs 15 residues. CDR1 and CDR2 (germline): LNHNV, YYDKDF (reference sequence). The CDR3 DNA sequence: TGTGCCACCAGCAGAGACCCTGGACCACTCCGGCCCCAGCATTTT. Its protein product is CATSRDPGPLRPQHF.

The V gene is TRBV7-9, the J gene TRBJ2-1, with 8 nucleotides matching TRBD2. Germline V gives CDR1 SEHNR, CDR2 FQNEAQ (reference sequence). The CDR3 has 16 residues. Trimming cost V 5 bases and J 6 bases; bases outside gene matches: 12. The CDR3 sequence is CASSPPPGLETNEQFF. CDR3 coding DNA: TGTGCCAGCAGCCCACCCCCGGGACTAGAAACCAATGAGCAGTTCTTC.

This chain uses TRBV16 with TRBJ1-5; 8 positions agree with TRBD1. Germline V gene sequence: CDR1 KGHSY, CDR2 FQNENV. The ends lost 1 base at V and 3 bases at J; junction bases unmatched: 11. The CDR3 loop spans 18 amino acids. Here the CDR3 reads CASSQYQSETGDNQPQHF. The CDR3 DNA reads TGTGCCAGCAGCCAATATCAGTCGGAGACAGGGGACAATCAGCCCCAGCATTTT.

Only a few counts were recorded for this clonotype. V gene TRBV14 combines with J gene TRBJ2-1; D might be TRBD2 (5 bases). This CDR3 has 13 amino acids. Germline V gives CDR1 SGHDN, CDR2 FVKESK. V dropped 7 bases and J dropped 2 bases, with 9 bases sitting between them. The CDR3 DNA sequence: TGTGCCAGCAAGCCGGGAACCTACAATGAGCAGTTCTTC. This gives the protein CASKPGTYNEQFF. Combining the CDR3 with reference TRBV14 and TRBJ2-1 gives the whole variable domain EAGVTQFPSHSVIEKGQTVTLRCDPISGHDNLYWYRRVMGKEIKFLLHFVKESKQDESGMPNNRFLAERTGGTYSTLKVQPAELEDSGVYFCASKPGTYNEQFFGPGTRLTVL.

The chain couples TRBV29-1 to TRBJ2-3; 10 bases align to TRBD2. V dropped 5 bases and J dropped 6; count of bases not matched to a gene: 11. Per germline, CDR1 SQVTM and CDR2 ANQGSEA. The length of the CDR3 is 15 residues. The CDR3 spells CSVHGLAGAQDTQYF. CDR3 bases: TGCAGCGTTCATGGGCTAGCGGGAGCACAGGATACGCAGTATTTT.

This chain joins TRBV19 and TRBJ1-5; weak D call: TRBD1 (6 bases). The CDR3 has 13 amino acids. Germline CDR1 is LNHDA and CDR2 is SQIVND (reference sequence). V lost 4 bases and J 7 bases, leaving 11 bases between the germline ends. The CDR3 region is CASSSQGRQPQHF. Written as DNA, the CDR3 is TGTGCCAGTAGTAGCCAGGGGAGACAGCCCCAGCATTTT.

This clonotype was seen ten or more times. The V call is TRBV5-1, the J call TRBJ2-5, with a tentative D call TRBD1 (6 bases). There are 14 residues in the CDR3. V shed 3 bases and J shed 2 bases, with 11 bases lying between them. CDR1 is SGHRS, CDR2 YFSETQ, per germline. The CDR3 nucleotides read TGCGCCAGCAGCTCGGACAGAGTACAAGAGACCCAGTACTTC. This gives the protein CASSSDRVQETQYF.

The table lists this clonotype with many counts. The V call is TRBV7-9, the J call TRBJ2-1; 9 bases are shared with TRBD1. CDR3 length: 15 residues. V was clipped by 4 bases and J by 4 bases; unmatched bases: 5. Germline V lookup: CDR1 SEHNR, CDR2 FQNEAQ (reference sequence). The CDR3 nucleotides are TGTGCCAGCAGCTCAGACAGGGGGAATTACAATGAGCAGTTCTTC. Its translation is CASSSDRGNYNEQFF.

This clonotype has at least ten counts. The chain is built from TRBV9 and TRBJ2-2, with no clear D. Trimming took off 0 bases at V and 5 bases at J, with 5 bases between the two ends. CDR1 is SGDLS and CDR2 is YYNGEE in the germline V gene. This CDR3 contains 13 residues. The CDR3 reads CASSVADTGELFF. CDR3 nucleotides: TGTGCCAGCAGCGTAGCTGATACCGGGGAGCTGTTTTTT.

This clonotype was observed a few times. This chain connects TRBV14 to TRBJ2-7; the D is unclear. V was trimmed by 2 bases and J by 2 bases, leaving 4 bases between them. Germline V gene data show CDR1 as SGHDN and CDR2 as FVKESK. This CDR3 spans 12 amino acids. The DNA for the CDR3 is TGTGCCAGCAGCCAAACCCCCTACGAGCAGTACGTC. Translating gives CASSQTPYEQYV.

The chain uses TRBV5-6 and TRBJ2-2; 12 nucleotides line up with TRBD2. The junction had 8 bases not matched to a gene; V was cut back by 5 bases and J by 6 bases. The germline gives CDR1 SGHDT, CDR2 YYEEEE. This CDR3 has 16 amino acids. In DNA, the CDR3 is TGTGCCAGCAGTTTAATGGGACTAGCGGGTCCCGGGGAGCTGTTTTTT. Translated, it gives CASSLMGLAGPGELFF.

The chain employs TRBV20-1 and TRBJ2-1; 9 bases are shared with TRBD2. Germline trimming cut 8 bases from V and 4 bases from J; bases unmatched to any gene: 9. Germline V lookup: CDR1 DFQATT, CDR2 SNEGSKA (reference sequence). The CDR3 loop spans 14 amino acids. The CDR3 nucleotides are TGCAGTCCCCAGCGGGAGGATCGATACAATGAGCAGTTCTTC. It codes for CSPQREDRYNEQFF.